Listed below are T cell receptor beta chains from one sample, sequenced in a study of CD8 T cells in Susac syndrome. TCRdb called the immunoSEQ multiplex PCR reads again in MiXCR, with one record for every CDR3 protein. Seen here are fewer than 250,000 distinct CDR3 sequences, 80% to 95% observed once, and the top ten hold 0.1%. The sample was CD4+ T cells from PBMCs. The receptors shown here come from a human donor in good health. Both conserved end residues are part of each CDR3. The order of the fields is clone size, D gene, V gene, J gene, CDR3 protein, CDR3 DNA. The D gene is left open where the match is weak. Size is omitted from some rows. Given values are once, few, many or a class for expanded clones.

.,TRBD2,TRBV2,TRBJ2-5,CASSVTSGPFETQYF,TGTGCCAGCAGTGTGACTAGCGGGCCATTTGAGACCCAGTACTTC
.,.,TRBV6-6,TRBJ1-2,CASSYDTGNGYTF,TGTGCCAGCAGTTACGATACAGGGAACGGCTACACCTTC
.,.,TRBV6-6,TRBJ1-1,CASTWGSMNTEAFF,TGTGCCAGCACCTGGGGGTCCATGAACACTGAAGCTTTCTTT
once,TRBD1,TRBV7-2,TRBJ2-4,CASSFLTGTGEGDIQYF,TGTGCCAGCAGCTTCCTAACCGGGACAGGGGAAGGGGACATTCAGTACTTC
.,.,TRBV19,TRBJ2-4,CASSRFGKNIQYF,TGTGCCAGTAGTAGGTTCGGCAAAAACATTCAGTACTTC
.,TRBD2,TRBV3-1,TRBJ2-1,CASSQGGLSNEQFF,TGTGCCAGCAGCCAAGGGGGACTATCCAATGAGCAGTTCTTC
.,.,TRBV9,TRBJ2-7,CASSEDDGPYEQYF,TGTGCCAGCAGCGAAGACGACGGTCCCTACGAGCAGTACTTC
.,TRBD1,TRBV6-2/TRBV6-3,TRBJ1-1,CASNLGQGRTFF,TGTGCCAGCAACCTCGGACAGGGTAGGACTTTCTTT
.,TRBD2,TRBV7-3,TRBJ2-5,CASSIKGTAGGLPETQYF,TGTGCCAGCAGCATAAAAGGGACCGCGGGGGGCCTTCCAGAGACCCAGTACTTC
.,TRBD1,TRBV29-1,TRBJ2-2,CSVKKSDRENTGELFF,TGCAGCGTTAAAAAATCCGACAGGGAGAACACCGGGGAGCTGTTTTTT
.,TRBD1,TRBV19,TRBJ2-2,CASRLIWTGDTGELFF,TGTGCCAGTAGGCTTATCTGGACAGGGGATACCGGGGAGCTGTTTTTT
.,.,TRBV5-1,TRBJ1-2,CASSLGVVDGYTF,TGCGCCAGCAGCCTTGGGGTGGTTGATGGCTACACCTTC
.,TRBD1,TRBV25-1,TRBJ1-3,CASRGQGPSSGNTIYF,TGTGCCAGCAGGGGACAGGGACCCAGCTCTGGAAACACCATATATTTT
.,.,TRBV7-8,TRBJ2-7,CASNLDPYEQYF,TGTGCCAGCAACTTAGACCCCTACGAGCAGTACTTC
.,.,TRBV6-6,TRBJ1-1,CASTPLQNTEAFF,TGTGCCAGCACCCCCCTCCAAAACACTGAAGCTTTCTTT
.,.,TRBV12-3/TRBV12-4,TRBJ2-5,CASSSGDPRETQYF,TGTGCCAGCAGTTCAGGGGACCCGAGAGAGACCCAGTACTTC
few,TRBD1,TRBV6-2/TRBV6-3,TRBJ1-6,CASSLTGTGNSPLHF,TGTGCCAGCAGTTTGACCGGGACAGGGAACTCCCCCCTCCACTTT
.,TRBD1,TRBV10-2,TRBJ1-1,CASRTSDRGIIWNTEAFF,TGCGCCAGCAGGACCTCGGACAGGGGAATAATTTGGAACACTGAAGCTTTCTTT
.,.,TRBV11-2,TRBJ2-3,CASSGRTGRTQYF,TGTGCCAGCAGCGGACGGACCGGGCGTACGCAGTATTTT
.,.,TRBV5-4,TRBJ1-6,CASSSTREERLHF,TGTGCCAGCAGCTCCACCCGAGAGGAGAGGCTCCACTTT
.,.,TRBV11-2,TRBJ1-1,CASSADREAFF,TGTGCCAGCAGCGCAGACAGGGAAGCTTTCTTT
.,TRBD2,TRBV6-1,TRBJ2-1,CASSERGLAGGPGEQFF,TGTGCCAGCAGTGAGCGGGGACTAGCGGGGGGGCCGGGTGAGCAGTTCTTC
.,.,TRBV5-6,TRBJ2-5,CASSLSGQGKETQYF,TGTGCCAGCAGCTTGTCTGGGCAGGGGAAGGAGACCCAGTACTTC
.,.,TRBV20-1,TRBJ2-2,CSAGLGGRTGELFF,TGCAGTGCGGGATTGGGGGGGCGCACCGGGGAGCTGTTTTTT
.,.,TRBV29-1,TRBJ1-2,CIGGEGDYGYTF,TGCATCGGCGGGGAGGGGGACTATGGCTACACCTTC
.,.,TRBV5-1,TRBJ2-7,CASSTRGHEQYF,TGCGCCAGTTCTACGCGGGGCCACGAGCAGTACTTC
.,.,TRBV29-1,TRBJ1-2,CSGTTGTYGYTF,TGCAGCGGGACCACAGGGACATATGGCTACACCTTC
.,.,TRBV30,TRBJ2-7,CAWRTPGSYEQYF,TGTGCCTGGAGGACTCCCGGCTCCTACGAGCAGTACTTC
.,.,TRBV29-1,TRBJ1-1,CSVDQGPLNTEAFF,TGCAGCGTTGACCAGGGCCCTTTGAACACTGAAGCTTTCTTT
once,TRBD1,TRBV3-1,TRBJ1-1,CASGNRGIVGTEAFF,TGTGCCAGCGGTAACAGGGGAATTGTTGGCACTGAAGCTTTCTTT
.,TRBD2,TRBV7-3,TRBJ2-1,CVSSSGLAGHNEQFF,TGTGTCAGCAGCTCCGGACTAGCGGGGCACAATGAGCAGTTCTTC
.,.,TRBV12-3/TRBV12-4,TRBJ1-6,CASSSPSSYNSPLHF,TGTGCCAGCAGTTCTCCCAGCTCCTATAATTCACCCCTCCACTTT
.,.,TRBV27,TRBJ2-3,CASSLLSGVQYF,TGTGCCAGCAGTTTATTGTCCGGTGTGCAGTATTTT
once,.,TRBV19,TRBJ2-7,CASSIPGPYEQYF,TGTGCCAGTAGTATCCCAGGGCCCTACGAGCAGTACTTC
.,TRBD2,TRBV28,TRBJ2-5,CASSLGLAGLETQYF,TGTGCCAGCAGCCTAGGACTAGCGGGGTTGGAGACCCAGTACTTC
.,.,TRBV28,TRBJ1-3,CASSLYEGNTIYF,TGTGCCAGCAGTTTATACGAGGGAAACACCATATATTTT
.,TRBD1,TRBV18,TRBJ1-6,CASSPLGQGATNSPLHF,TGTGCCAGCTCACCCCTAGGACAGGGGGCTACTAATTCACCCCTCCACTTT
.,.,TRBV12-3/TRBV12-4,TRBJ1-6,CASSWQGPNSPLHF,TGTGCCAGCAGTTGGCAGGGGCCCAATTCACCCCTCCACTTT
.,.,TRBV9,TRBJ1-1,CASSDGRRNTEAFF,TGTGCCAGCAGCGATGGTCGTCGGAACACTGAAGCTTTCTTT
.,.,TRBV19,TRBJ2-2,CASRSGRTNTGELFF,TGTGCCAGTAGATCGGGACGGACGAACACCGGGGAGCTGTTTTTT
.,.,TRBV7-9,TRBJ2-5,CASSQGRLGTQYF,TGTGCCAGCAGCCAGGGCCGGCTTGGGACCCAGTACTTC
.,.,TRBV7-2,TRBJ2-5,CASSFKAGETQYF,TGTGCCAGCAGCTTTAAGGCGGGGGAGACCCAGTACTTC
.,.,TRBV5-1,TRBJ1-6,CASSLTGHDDSPLHF,TGCGCCAGCAGCTTGACAGGGCATGATGATTCACCCCTCCACTTT
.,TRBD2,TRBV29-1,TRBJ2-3,CSVDGGGGIEYF,TGCAGCGTTGACGGCGGGGGGGGAATAGAGTATTTT
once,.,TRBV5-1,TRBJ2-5,CASSLTGTQYF,TGCGCCAGCAGCCTCACAGGGACCCAGTACTTC
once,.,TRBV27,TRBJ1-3,CASSAAQPPRNTIYF,TGTGCCAGCAGTGCCGCCCAACCCCCAAGAAACACCATATATTTT
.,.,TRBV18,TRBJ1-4,CASSPRTAAEKLFF,TGTGCCAGCTCACCACGGACAGCCGCTGAAAAACTGTTTTTT
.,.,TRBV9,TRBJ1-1,CASSVRPTNTEAFF,TGTGCCAGCAGCGTAAGACCGACGAACACTGAAGCTTTCTTT
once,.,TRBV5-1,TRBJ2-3,CASSFSGKSTDTQYF,TGCGCCAGCAGCTTTAGCGGAAAAAGCACAGATACGCAGTATTTT
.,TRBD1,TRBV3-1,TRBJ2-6,CASSPFLGGANPGANVLTF,TGTGCCAGCAGCCCCTTCCTAGGGGGCGCGAACCCTGGGGCCAACGTCCTGACTTTC
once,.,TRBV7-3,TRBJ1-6,CASSLWESNSPLHF,TGTGCCAGCAGCTTATGGGAGTCCAATTCACCCCTCCACTTT
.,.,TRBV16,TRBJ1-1,CASSQSGKSTTEAFF,TGTGCCAGCAGCCAATCGGGGAAGTCTACCACTGAAGCTTTCTTT